A single sample is the source of the 14 T cell receptor beta chains below, sequenced in a study of shared clonotypes between healthy human individuals. The method was immunoSEQ multiplex PCR; TCRdb's version includes in-frame clones alone and lacks a portion of them. The sample has approximately 2,300,000 clones, 85% to 95% seen once. The sequenced sample was naive CD4+ T cells from PBMCs. Subset specified: CD45RA+ positively selected. The receptors were gathered from a man aged 18 to 29 in good health. Some clones in this sample may be carry-over from other donors' samples.

This clone appeared once. The chain is built from TRBV28 and TRBJ1-6, with 7 bases matching TRBD1. The V and J ends lost 8 bases and 5 bases, in that order; junction bases with no gene match: 6. The length of the CDR3 is 14 residues. CDR1 is MDHEN and CDR2 is SYDVKM in the germline V gene. In DNA, the CDR3 is TGTGCCAGCGGTAGGGGGCCTCATAATTCACCCCTCCACTTT. Its protein product is CASGRGPHNSPLHF. The whole variable domain, remainder taken from reference TRBV28 and TRBJ1-6, is DVKVTQSSRYLVKRTGEKVFLECVQDMDHENMFWYRQDPGLGLRLIYFSYDVKMKEKGDIPEGYSVSREKKERFSLILESASTNQTSMYLCASGRGPHNSPLHFGNGTRLTVT.

The V and J genes are TRBV5-1 and TRBJ2-1; TRBD2 agrees at 9 bases. V shed 2 bases and J 1 base; nucleotides not matched to a gene: 4. This CDR3 has 16 residues. Germline CDR1 is SGHRS and CDR2 is YFSETQ. The CDR3 DNA reads as TGCGCCAGCAGCTTTAGCGGGAGTGGGTCCTACAATGAGCAGTTCTTC. Its translation is CASSFSGSGSYNEQFF.

The chain joins TRBV6-6 to TRBJ2-7, with 8 bases fitting TRBD1. The CDR3 spans 13 residues. The J segment lost 5 bases and the V segment lost 5 bases, leaving 5 bases of the junction unmatched. CDR1 and CDR2 (germline): MNHNY, SVGAGI (reference sequence). CDR3 region: CASSTRQGNEQYF. CDR3 DNA: TGTGCCAGCAGTACCCGACAGGGGAACGAGCAGTACTTC.

The V and J genes are TRBV6-1 and TRBJ1-2; 8 nucleotides align to TRBD1. Germline V gene lookup returns CDR1 MNHNS and CDR2 SASEGT. Unmatched junction bases numbered 4, after V lost 6 bases and J lost 4 bases. The CDR3 runs 13 residues. The CDR3 nucleotides read TGTGCCAGCAGCCTAGGGACAGGCTATGGCTACACCTTC. Translated: CASSLGTGYGYTF.

This rearrangement joins TRBV27 to TRBJ2-6; 12 bases match TRBD1. V was pared by 4 bases and J by 3 bases, with 7 bases of the junction left unmatched. The CDR3 runs 18 residues. The germline gives CDR1 MNHEY, CDR2 SMNVEV (reference sequence). CDR3 bases: TGTGCCAGCAGTTACGCCGGGACAGGGGGCTTTGGGGCCAACGTCCTGACTTTC. Translating gives CASSYAGTGGFGANVLTF.

This clone was seen a handful of times. The chain combines TRBV7-9 with TRBJ1-1; a weak D match, TRBD1 (5 bases). Trimming left V 4 bases short and J 7 bases short, with 10 bases between. The CDR3 has 12 amino acids. Germline V gene sequence: CDR1 SEHNR, CDR2 FQNEAQ (reference sequence). CDR3 residues: CASSSQGGEAFF. Here the CDR3 DNA reads TGTGCCAGCAGCTCGCAGGGAGGTGAAGCTTTCTTT.

The chain combines TRBV4-2 with TRBJ2-6; 7 bases are shared with TRBD1. Looked up from germline, CDR1 is LGHNA and CDR2 is YNFKEQ. This CDR3 is 15 amino acids long. V lost 3 bases to trimming and J lost 4 bases; unmatched junction nucleotides: 3. The CDR3, as DNA: TGTGCCAGCAGCCAGACAGGGAGAGGGGCCAACGTCCTGACTTTC. Amino acid sequence: CASSQTGRGANVLTF.

V is TRBV7-2 and J is TRBJ1-3; 9 nucleotides align to TRBD1. The germline V gene encodes CDR1 SGHTA and CDR2 FQGNSA. The CDR3 extends over 17 amino acids. V trimming: 5 bases; J trimming: 4 bases; junction bases outside the gene matches: 12. The CDR3 DNA reads as TGTGCCAGCAGCCTGTGGACAGGGGAGTTGGGAGGAAACACCATATATTTT. Its protein product is CASSLWTGELGGNTIYF.

The gene calls are TRBV10-3 and TRBJ2-2, with D maybe TRBD1 (6 bases). V lost 6 bases and J 7 bases, leaving 24 bases between the germline ends. This CDR3 has 17 residues. Germline V gives CDR1 ENHRY, CDR2 SYGVKD. The DNA for the CDR3 is TGTGCCATCAGAGGAAGCGAGCAGGGGACAATAGACGGGGAGCTGTTTTTT. As protein: CAIRGSEQGTIDGELFF.

This sequence joins TRBV5-1 and TRBJ2-5; maybe TRBD1 (6 bases). This CDR3 is built from 14 residues. Germline CDR1 reads SGHRS; CDR2 reads YFSETQ. The V gene lost 4 bases and the J gene lost 1 base, with 11 bases spanning the gap. The chain's CDR3 is CASSTIGGQETQYF. The CDR3 DNA sequence: TGCGCCAGCAGCACCATAGGGGGCCAAGAGACCCAGTACTTC.

This clone showed up just once. This chain links TRBV28 with TRBJ1-2; D not resolved. Germline V gene sequence: CDR1 MDHEN, CDR2 SYDVKM. Trimming cost V 2 bases and J 8 bases, with 15 bases left between them. There are 14 residues in the CDR3. The CDR3 reads CASSLTAPSGGYTF. The CDR3 nucleotides read TGTGCCAGCAGTTTAACGGCCCCTAGCGGCGGCTACACCTTC.

The V and J genes are TRBV5-1 and TRBJ1-1; D uncertain. This CDR3 spans 14 amino acids. Germline values: CDR1 SGHRS, CDR2 YFSETQ. The V gene lost 4 bases and the J gene lost 0 bases, with 10 bases spanning the gap. The CDR3: CASSDQPMNTEAFF. CDR3 in DNA: TGCGCCAGCAGCGACCAGCCCATGAACACTGAAGCTTTCTTT.

This clone showed up just once. The J gene is TRBJ2-2, the V gene TRBV6-5; D unresolved. The germline V gene encodes CDR1 MNHEY and CDR2 SVGAGI. The CDR3 has 14 residues. Between the trimmed V and J ends, which lost 6 bases and 5 bases, there was a span of 13 bases. CDR3 region: CASSARPDTGELFF. The CDR3 DNA reads as TGTGCCAGCAGCGCCCGCCCTGATACCGGGGAGCTGTTTTTT.

The chain joins TRBV2 to TRBJ2-7; perhaps D is TRBD1 or TRBD2 (5 bases each). CDR3 length: 15 amino acids. Germline-derived CDR1 and CDR2 are SNHLY and FYNNEI. Trimming pared 6 bases from V and 0 bases from J, leaving 15 bases between. The DNA of the CDR3 is TGTGCCAGCAGGTTTGGGGGAGCAAACTCCTACGAGCAGTACTTC. This codes for CASRFGGANSYEQYF.